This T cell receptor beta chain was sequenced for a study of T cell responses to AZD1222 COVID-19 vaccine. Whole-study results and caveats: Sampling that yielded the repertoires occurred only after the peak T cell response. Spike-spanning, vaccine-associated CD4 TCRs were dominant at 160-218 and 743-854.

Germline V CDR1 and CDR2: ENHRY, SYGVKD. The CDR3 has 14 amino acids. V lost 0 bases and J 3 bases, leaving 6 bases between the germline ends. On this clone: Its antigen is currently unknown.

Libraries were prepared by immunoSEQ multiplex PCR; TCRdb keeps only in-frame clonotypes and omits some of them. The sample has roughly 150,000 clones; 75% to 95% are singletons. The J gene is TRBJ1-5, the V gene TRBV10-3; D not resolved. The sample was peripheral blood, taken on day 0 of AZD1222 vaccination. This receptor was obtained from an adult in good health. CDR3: CAISESVNNQPQHF. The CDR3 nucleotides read TGTGCCATCAGTGAGTCTGTCAACAATCAGCCCCAGCATTTT.